Listed here is a single T cell receptor beta chain. CDR3 size: 14 residues. The V end lost 4 bases, the J end lost 2 bases, and 12 bases lay between the germline ends. From germline, CDR1 is SQVTM and CDR2 ANQGSEA. The data were obtained in a study of T cell changes during pregnancy in multiple sclerosis. Produced via immunoSEQ multiplex PCR; TCRdb's table is partial and in-frame only. The sample includes under 100,000 clones, under 95% of them seen just once. This sample comprised peripheral blood, obtained in the first trimester of pregnancy. V is TRBV29-1 and J is TRBJ2-1, with a weak D call TRBD1 (6 bases). The clonotype comes from a female donor in good health, enrolled as a control in a pregnancy study. In nucleotides, the CDR3 is TGCAGCGTTGCCGGGACACCAACCTACAATGAGCAGTTCTTC. It codes for CSVAGTPTYNEQFF.